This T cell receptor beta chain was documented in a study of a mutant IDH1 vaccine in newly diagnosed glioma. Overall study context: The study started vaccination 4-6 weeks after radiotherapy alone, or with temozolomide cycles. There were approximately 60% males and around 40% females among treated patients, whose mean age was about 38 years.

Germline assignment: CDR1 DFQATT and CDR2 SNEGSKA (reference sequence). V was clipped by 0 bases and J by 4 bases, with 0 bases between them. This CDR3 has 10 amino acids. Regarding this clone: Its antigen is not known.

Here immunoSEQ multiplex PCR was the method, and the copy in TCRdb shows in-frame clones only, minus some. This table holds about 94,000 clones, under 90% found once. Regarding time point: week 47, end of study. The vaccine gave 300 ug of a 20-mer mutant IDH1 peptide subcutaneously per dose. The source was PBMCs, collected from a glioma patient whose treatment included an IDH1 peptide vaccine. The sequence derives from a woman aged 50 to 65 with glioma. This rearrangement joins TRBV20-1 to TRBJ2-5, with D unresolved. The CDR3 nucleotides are TGCAGTGCTAGAGAAGAGACCCAGTACTTC. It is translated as CSAREETQYF.